The 3 T cell receptor beta chains reported below all come from one sample, sequenced in a study of regulatory T cells. Findings and limits, study-wide: Hydrophobic residues at CDR3 positions 6 and 7 were enriched in conventional CD4+ T cells of CD3G-deficient patients.

The PCR used 52 TRBV and 13 TRBJ primers. Sequencing was performed with immunoSEQ multiplex PCR; in TCRdb, only in-frame clones are kept and a portion is missing. The top ten clones hold 8% of a sample with around 17,000 clones, roughly 84% of them seen once. No antigen has been identified for these receptors. Material: conventional CD4+ T cells sorted from blood. These receptors were obtained from a person aged 25-39 years with CD3G deficiency.

The V and J genes are TRBV7-2 and TRBJ2-7, with 9 nucleotides matching TRBD1. Germline V CDR1 and CDR2: SGHTA, FQGNSA. V lost 3 bases, J lost 3 bases, and 0 bases stayed unmatched. The CDR3 is 13 residues long. CDR3 protein: CASSLTGGYEQYF. CDR3 sequence (DNA): TGTGCCAGCAGCTTGACAGGGGGCTACGAGCAGTACTTC.

This chain links TRBV6-1 with TRBJ1-1; 7 positions agree with TRBD1. After removal of 5 bases from V and 12 bases from J, the junction contained 12 bases not matched to a gene. CDR1 is MNHNS, CDR2 SASEGT, per germline. The CDR3 covers 13 residues. CDR3 sequence (DNA): TGTGCCAGCAGTTTCCGGACAGGCCCAAGATCTTTCTTT. It is translated as CASSFRTGPRSFF.

The chain carries TRBV4-1 and TRBJ1-2; unclear D gene. Germline CDR1 is MGHRA and CDR2 is YSYEKL. Between the trimmed V and J ends, which lost 0 bases and 4 bases, there was a span of 12 bases. This CDR3 has 15 residues. The DNA for the CDR3 is TGCGCCAGCAGCCAAGATCCCAATTCGGTCTATGGCTACACCTTC. This translates into CASSQDPNSVYGYTF.